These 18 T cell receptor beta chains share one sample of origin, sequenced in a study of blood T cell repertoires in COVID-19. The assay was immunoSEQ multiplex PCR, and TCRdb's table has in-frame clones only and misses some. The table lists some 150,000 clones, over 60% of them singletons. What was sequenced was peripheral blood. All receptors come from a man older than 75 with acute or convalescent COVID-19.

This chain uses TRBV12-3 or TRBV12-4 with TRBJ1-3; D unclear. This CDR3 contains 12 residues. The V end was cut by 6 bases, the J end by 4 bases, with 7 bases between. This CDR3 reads CASSPRGNTIYF. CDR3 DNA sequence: TGTGCCAGCAGCCCGAGGGGAAACACCATATATTTT.

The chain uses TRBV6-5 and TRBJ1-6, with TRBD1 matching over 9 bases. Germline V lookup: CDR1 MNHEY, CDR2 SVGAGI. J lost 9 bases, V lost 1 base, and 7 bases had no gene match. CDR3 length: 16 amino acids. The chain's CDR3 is CASSYWAGQGRSPLHF. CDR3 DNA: TGTGCCAGCAGTTACTGGGCGGGACAGGGTCGTTCACCCCTCCACTTT.

The CDR3 DNA reads TGTGCCAGCAGCTTAGTTGTAGCGGGGGGGCAAGAGACCCAGTACTTC. Translating it yields CASSLVVAGGQETQYF. This rearrangement joins TRBV7-2 to TRBJ2-5; 11 bases align to TRBD2. The V gene end was trimmed by 1 base and the J gene end by 2 bases; junction bases not matched to a gene: 3. Germline assignment: CDR1 SGHTA and CDR2 FQGNSA. The CDR3 is made up of 16 amino acids.

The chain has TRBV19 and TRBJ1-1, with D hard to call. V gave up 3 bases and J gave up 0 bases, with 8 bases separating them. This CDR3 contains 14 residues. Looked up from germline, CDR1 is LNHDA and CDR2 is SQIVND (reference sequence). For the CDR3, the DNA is TGTGCCAGTAGTATGGGCAGGCTGAACACTGAAGCTTTCTTT. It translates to CASSMGRLNTEAFF.

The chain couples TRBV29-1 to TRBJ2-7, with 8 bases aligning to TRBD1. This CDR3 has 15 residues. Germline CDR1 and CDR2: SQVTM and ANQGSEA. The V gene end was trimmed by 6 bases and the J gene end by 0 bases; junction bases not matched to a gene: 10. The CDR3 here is CSVTIRTGSSYEQYF. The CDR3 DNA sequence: TGCAGCGTCACTATACGGACAGGGAGCTCCTACGAGCAGTACTTC.

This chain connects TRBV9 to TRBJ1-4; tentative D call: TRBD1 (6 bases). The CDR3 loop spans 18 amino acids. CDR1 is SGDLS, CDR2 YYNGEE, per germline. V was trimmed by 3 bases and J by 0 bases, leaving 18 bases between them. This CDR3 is CASSAQAVQGPTNEKLFF. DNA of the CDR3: TGTGCCAGCAGCGCTCAGGCGGTACAGGGTCCAACTAATGAAAAACTGTTTTTT. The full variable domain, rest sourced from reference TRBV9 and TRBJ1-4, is DSGVTQTPKHLITATGQRVTLRCSPRSGDLSVYWYQQSLDQGLQFLIQYYNGEERAKGNILERFSAQQFPDLHSELNLSSLELGDSALYFCASSAQAVQGPTNEKLFFGSGTQLSVL.

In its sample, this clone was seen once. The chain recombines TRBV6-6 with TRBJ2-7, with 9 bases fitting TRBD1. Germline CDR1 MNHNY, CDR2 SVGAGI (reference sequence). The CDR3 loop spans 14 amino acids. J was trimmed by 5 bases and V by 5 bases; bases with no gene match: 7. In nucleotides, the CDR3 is TGTGCCAGCAGTACCGGGACAGGGAGCGACGAGCAGTACGTC. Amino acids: CASSTGTGSDEQYV.

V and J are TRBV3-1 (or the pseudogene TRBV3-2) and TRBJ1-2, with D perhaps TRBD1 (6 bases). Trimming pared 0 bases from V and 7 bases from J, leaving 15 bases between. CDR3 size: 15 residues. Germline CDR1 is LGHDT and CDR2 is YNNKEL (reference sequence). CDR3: CASSQDMAGAGGYTF. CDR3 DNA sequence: TGTGCCAGCAGCCAAGATATGGCAGGGGCAGGTGGCTACACCTTC.

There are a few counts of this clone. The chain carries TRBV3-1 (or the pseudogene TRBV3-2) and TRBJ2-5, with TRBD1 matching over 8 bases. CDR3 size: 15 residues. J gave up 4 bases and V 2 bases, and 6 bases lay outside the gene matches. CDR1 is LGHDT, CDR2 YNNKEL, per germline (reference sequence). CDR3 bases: TGTGCCAGCAGCCAACGTCGCAGGGGGCGAGAGACCCAGTACTTC. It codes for CASSQRRRGRETQYF.

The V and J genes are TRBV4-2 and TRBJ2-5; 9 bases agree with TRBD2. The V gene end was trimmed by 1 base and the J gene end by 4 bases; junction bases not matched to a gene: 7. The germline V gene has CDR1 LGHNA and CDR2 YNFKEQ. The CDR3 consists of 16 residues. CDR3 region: CASSQAPQAGGETQYF. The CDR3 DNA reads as TGTGCCAGCAGCCAAGCCCCCCAAGCGGGGGGAGAGACCCAGTACTTC.

The CDR3 DNA sequence: TGTGCCAGCAGCCAAGATCCGGCCGGGGGGCCGATGTCTGGCTACACCTTC. This sequence encodes CASSQDPAGGPMSGYTF. The chain recombines TRBV3-1 (or the pseudogene TRBV3-2) with TRBJ1-2; tentatively, D is TRBD1 (6 bases). The CDR3 has 17 residues. CDR1 and CDR2 (germline): LGHDT, YNNKEL (reference sequence). Between the trimmed V and J ends, which lost 0 bases and 7 bases, there was a span of 21 bases.

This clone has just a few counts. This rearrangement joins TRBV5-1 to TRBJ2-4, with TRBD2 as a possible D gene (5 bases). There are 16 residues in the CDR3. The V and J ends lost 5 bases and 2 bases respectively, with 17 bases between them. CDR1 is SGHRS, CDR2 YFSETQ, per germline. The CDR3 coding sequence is TGCGCCAGCAGTTCCCTCGAGGGTGGGACCAAAAACATTCAGTACTTC. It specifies CASSSLEGGTKNIQYF.

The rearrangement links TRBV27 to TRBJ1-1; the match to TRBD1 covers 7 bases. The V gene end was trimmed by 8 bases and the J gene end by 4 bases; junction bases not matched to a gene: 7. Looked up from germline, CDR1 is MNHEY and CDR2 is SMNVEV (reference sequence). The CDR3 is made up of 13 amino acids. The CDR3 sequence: CASRDRVGTEAFF. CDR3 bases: TGTGCCAGCCGAGACAGGGTGGGCACTGAAGCTTTCTTT.

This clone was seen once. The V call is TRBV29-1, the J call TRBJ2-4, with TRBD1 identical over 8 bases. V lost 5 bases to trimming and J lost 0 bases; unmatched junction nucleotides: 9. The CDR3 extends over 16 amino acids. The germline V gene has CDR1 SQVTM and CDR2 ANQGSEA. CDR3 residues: CSVRGRGLLAKNIQYF. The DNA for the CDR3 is TGCAGCGTTCGAGGCAGGGGGCTACTAGCCAAAAACATTCAGTACTTC.

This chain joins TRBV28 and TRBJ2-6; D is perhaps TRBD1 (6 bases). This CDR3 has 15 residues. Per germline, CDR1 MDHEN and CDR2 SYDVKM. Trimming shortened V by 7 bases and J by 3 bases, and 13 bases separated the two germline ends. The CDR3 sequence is CASNRAGGGANVLTF. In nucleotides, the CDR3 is TGTGCCAGCAACAGGGCAGGTGGTGGGGCCAACGTCCTGACTTTC.

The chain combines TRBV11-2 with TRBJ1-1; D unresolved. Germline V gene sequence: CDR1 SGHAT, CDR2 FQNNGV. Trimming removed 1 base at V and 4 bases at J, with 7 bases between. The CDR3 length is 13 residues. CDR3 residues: CASSLAAATEAFF. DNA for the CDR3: TGTGCCAGCAGCTTAGCGGCGGCCACTGAAGCTTTCTTT.

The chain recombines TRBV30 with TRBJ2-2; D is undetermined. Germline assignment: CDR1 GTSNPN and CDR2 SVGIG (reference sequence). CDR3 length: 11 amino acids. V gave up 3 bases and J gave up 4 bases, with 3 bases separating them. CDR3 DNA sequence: TGTGCCTGGAGCCTCACCGGGGAGCTGTTTTTT. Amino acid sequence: CAWSLTGELFF.

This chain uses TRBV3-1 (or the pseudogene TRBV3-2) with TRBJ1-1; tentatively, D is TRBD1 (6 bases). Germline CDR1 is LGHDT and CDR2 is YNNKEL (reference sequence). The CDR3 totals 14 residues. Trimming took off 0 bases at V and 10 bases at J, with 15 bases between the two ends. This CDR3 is CASSQDSDRAPAFF. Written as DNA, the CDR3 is TGTGCCAGCAGCCAAGATTCGGACAGAGCCCCAGCTTTCTTT.